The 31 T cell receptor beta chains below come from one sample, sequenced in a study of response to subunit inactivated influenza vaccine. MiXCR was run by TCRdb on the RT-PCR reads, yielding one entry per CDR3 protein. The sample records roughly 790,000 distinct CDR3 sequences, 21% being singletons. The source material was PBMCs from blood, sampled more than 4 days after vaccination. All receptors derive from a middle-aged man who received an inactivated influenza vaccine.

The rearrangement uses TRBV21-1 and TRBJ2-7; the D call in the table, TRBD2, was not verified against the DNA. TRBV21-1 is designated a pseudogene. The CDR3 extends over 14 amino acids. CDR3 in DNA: TGTGCCAGCAGCAACGAGGGATCCATCCACGAGCAGTACTTC. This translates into CASSNEGSIHEQYF.

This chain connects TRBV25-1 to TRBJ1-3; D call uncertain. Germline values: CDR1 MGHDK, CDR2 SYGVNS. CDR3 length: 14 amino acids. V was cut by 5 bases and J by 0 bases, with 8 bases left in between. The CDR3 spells CASSTSPSGNTIYF. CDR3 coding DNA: TGTGCCAGCAGTACCTCTCCCTCTGGAAACACCATATATTTT.

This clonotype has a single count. DNA of the CDR3: TGTGCCAGCAGTCCGACAGGGTTTATCTACGAGCAGTACTTC. Translated: CASSPTGFIYEQYF. This chain uses TRBV12-3 or TRBV12-4 with TRBJ2-7; the match to TRBD1 covers 7 bases. V lost 5 bases to trimming and J lost 3 bases; unmatched junction nucleotides: 7. The CDR3 totals 14 residues.

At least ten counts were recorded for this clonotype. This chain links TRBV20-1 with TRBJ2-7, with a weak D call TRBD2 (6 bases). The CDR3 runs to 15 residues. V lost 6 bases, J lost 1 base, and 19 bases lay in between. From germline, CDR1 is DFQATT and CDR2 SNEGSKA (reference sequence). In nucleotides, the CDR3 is TGCAGTGCAACCACTGGGAGCGGGTATTCCTACGAGCAGTACTTC. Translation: CSATTGSGYSYEQYF.

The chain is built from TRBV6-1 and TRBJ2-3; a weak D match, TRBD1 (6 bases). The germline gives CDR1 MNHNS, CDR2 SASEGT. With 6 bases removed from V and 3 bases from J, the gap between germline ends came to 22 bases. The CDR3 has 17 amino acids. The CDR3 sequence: CASRDPTGSATTDTQYF. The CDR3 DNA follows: TGTGCCAGCAGGGATCCAACAGGGTCCGCCACTACAGATACGCAGTATTTT.

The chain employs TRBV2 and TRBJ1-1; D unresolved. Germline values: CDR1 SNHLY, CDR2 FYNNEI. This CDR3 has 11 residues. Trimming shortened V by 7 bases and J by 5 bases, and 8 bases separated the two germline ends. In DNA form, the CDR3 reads TGTGCCAGCATGATTTCGACTGAAGCTTTCTTT. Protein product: CASMISTEAFF.

Here the CDR3 DNA reads TGCAGTGCTAACGGGGATGATTATGGCTACACCTTC. Amino acids: CSANGDDYGYTF. The chain uses TRBV20-1 and TRBJ1-2; D gene ambiguous. The germline gives CDR1 DFQATT, CDR2 SNEGSKA (reference sequence). The CDR3 loop spans 12 amino acids. The germline V and J ends were trimmed by 4 bases and 5 bases, with 11 bases remaining between them.

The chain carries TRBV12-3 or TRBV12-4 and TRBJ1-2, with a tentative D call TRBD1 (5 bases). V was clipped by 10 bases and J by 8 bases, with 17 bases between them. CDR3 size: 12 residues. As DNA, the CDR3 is TGTGCCACCACTCGGGGGGTTGGAGGCTACACCTTC. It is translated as CATTRGVGGYTF.

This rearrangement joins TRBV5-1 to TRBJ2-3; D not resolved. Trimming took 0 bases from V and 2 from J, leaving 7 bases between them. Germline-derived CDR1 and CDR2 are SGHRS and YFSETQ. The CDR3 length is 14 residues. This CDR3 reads CASSLASFTDTQYF. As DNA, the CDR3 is TGCGCCAGCAGCTTGGCCAGCTTCACAGATACGCAGTATTTT.

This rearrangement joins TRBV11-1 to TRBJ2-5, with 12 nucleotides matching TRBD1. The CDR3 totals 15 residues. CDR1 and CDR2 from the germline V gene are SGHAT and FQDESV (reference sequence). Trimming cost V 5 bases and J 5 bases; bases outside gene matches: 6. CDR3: CASSVGTGGFETQYF. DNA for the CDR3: TGTGCCAGCAGCGTCGGGACAGGGGGCTTTGAGACCCAGTACTTC.

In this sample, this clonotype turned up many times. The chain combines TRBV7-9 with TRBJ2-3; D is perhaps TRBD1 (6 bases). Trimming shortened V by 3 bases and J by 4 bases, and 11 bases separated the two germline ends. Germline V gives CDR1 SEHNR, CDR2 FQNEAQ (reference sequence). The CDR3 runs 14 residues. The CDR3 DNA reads TGTGCCAGCAGCTTCGCACAGGGAGCAGATACGCAGTATTTT. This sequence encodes CASSFAQGADTQYF. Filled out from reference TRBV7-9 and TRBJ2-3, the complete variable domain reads DTGVSQNPRHKITKRGQNVTFRCDPISEHNRLYWYRQTLGQGPEFLTYFQNEAQLEKSRLLSDRFSAERPKGSFSTLEIQRTEQGDSAMYLCASSFAQGADTQYFGPGTRLTVL.

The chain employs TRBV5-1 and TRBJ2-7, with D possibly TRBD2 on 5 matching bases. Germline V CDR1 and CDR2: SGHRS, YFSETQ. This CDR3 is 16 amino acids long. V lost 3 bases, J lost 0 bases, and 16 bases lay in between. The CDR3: CASSSATGVSSYEQYF. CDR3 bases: TGCGCCAGCAGCTCCGCGACCGGGGTAAGCTCCTACGAGCAGTACTTC. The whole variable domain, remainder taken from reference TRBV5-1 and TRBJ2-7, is KAGVTQTPRYLIKTRGQQVTLSCSPISGHRSVSWYQQTPGQGLQFLFEYFSETQRNKGNFPGRFSGRQFSNSRSEMNVSTLELGDSALYLCASSSATGVSSYEQYFGPGTRLTVT.

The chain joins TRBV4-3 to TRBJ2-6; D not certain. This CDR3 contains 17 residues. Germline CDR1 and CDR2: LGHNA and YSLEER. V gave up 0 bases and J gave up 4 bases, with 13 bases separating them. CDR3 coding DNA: TGCGCCAGCAGCCAAGATCCCCCTGGTCGGGGGGCCAACGTCCTGACTTTC. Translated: CASSQDPPGRGANVLTF.

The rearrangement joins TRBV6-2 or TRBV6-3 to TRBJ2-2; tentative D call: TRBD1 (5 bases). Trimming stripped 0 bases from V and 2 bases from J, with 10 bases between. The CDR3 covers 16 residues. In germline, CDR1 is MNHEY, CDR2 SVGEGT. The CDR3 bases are TGTGCCAGCAGTTACTCGACCAGGGCTAACACCGGGGAGCTGTTTTTT. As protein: CASSYSTRANTGELFF.

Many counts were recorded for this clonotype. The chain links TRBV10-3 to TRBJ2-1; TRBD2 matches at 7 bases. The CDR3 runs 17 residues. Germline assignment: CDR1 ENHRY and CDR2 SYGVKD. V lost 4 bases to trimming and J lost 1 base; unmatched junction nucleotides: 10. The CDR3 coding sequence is TGTGCCATCAGTGGGGCTAGCGGAGGGAGGTCCTACAATGAGCAGTTCTTC. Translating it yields CAISGASGGRSYNEQFF.

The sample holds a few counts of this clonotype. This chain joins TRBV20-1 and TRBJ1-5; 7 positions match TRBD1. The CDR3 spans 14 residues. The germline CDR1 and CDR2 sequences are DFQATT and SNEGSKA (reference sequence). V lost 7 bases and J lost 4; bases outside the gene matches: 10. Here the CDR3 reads CSVILGQSNQPQHF. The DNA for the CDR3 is TGCAGTGTAATACTGGGACAGTCTAATCAGCCCCAGCATTTT.

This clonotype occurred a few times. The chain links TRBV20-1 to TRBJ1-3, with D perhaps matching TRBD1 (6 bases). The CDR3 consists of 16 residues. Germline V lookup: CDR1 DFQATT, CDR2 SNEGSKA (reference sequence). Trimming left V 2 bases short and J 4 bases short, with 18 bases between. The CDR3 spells CSARPLMGGGGNTIYF. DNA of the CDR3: TGCAGTGCTAGACCTCTGATGGGGGGCGGAGGAAACACCATATATTTT.

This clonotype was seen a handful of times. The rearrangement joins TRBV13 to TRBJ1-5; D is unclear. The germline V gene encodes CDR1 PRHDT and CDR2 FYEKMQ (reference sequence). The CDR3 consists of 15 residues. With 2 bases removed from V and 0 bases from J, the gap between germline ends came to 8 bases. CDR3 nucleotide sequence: TGTGCCAGCAGCTTATCACTGGATAGCAATCAGCCCCAGCATTTT. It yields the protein CASSLSLDSNQPQHF. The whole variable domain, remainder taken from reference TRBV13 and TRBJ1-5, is AAGVIQSPRHLIKEKRETATLKCYPIPRHDTVYWYQQGPGQDPQFLISFYEKMQSDKGSIPDRFSAQQFSDYHSELNMSSLELGDSALYFCASSLSLDSNQPQHFGDGTRLSIL.

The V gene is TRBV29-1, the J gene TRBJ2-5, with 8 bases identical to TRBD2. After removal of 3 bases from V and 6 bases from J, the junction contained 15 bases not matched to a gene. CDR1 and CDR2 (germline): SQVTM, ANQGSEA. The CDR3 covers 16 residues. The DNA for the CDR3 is TGCAGCGTTGAGTGGACCGAGTTGAAGCGGGGGAAGACCCAGTACTTC. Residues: CSVEWTELKRGKTQYF.

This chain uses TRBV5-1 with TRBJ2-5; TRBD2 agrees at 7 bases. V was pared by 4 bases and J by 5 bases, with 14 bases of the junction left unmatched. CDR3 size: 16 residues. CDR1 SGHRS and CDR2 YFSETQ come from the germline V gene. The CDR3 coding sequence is TGCGCCAGCAGCAAGGGAGGGACCGCTGGCCACGAGACCCAGTACTTC. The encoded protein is CASSKGGTAGHETQYF.

The CDR3 region is CASSPGQGDYNEQFF. The CDR3 DNA sequence: TGTGCCAGCTCACCGGGACAGGGGGACTACAATGAGCAGTTCTTC. The V and J genes are TRBV18 and TRBJ2-1, with TRBD1 identical over 11 bases. The ends lost 3 bases at V and 3 bases at J; junction bases unmatched: 1. The germline V gene has CDR1 KGHSH and CDR2 LQKENI. This CDR3 comprises 15 residues.

The CDR3 coding sequence is TGTGCCAGCAGCCAAGAAACAGGGAGACTAGGCTCCTACGAGCAGTACTTC. Residues: CASSQETGRLGSYEQYF. The chain employs TRBV3-1 and TRBJ2-7, with D perhaps given as TRBD1 or TRBD2 (6 bases each). The V gene's germline CDR1 is LGHDT and CDR2 YNNKEL (reference sequence). This CDR3 has 17 amino acids. Deletions cut 0 bases from V and 0 bases from J, with 15 bases between.

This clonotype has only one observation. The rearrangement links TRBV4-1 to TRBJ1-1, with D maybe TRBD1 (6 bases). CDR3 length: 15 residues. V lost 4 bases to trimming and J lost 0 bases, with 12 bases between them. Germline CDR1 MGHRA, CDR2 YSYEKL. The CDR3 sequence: CASSRRTVMNTEAFF. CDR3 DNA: TGCGCCAGCAGCCGACGGACAGTTATGAACACTGAAGCTTTCTTT.

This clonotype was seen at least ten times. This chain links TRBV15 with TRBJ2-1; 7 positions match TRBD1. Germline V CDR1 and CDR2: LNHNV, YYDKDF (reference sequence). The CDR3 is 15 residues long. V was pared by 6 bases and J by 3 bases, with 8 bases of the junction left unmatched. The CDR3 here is CATRGRDSNYNEQFF. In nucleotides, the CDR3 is TGTGCCACCAGAGGCCGGGACAGTAACTACAATGAGCAGTTCTTC.

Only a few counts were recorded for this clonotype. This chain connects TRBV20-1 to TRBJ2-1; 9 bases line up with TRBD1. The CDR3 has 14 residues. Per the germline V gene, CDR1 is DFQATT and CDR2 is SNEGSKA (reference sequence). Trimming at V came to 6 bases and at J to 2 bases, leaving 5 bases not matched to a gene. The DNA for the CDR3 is TGCAGTGCCCCTCGGGACAGGGCCTACAATGAGCAGTTCTTC. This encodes CSAPRDRAYNEQFF.

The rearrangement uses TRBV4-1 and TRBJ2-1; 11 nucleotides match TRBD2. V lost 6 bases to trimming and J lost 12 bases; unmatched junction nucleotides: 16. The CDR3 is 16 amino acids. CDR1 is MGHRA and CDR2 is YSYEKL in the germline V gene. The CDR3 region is CASRTTSGSVRFRQFF. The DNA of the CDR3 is TGCGCCAGCAGAACAACTAGCGGGAGTGTTCGGTTCCGGCAGTTCTTC.

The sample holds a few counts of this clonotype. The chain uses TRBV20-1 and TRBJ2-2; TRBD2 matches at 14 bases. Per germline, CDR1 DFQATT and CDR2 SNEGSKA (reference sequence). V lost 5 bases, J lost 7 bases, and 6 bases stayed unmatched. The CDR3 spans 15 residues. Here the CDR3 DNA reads TGCAGTGCTGGGGGACTAGCGGGAGTTCTCGGGGAGCTGTTTTTT. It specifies CSAGGLAGVLGELFF.

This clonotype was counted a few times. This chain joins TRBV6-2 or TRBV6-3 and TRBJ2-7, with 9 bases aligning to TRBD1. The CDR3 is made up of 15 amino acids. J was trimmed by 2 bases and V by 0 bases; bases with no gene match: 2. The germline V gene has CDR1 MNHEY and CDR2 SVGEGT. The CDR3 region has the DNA TGTGCCAGCAGTTACTCGACAGGGGGGCCCTACGAGCAGTACTTC. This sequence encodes CASSYSTGGPYEQYF.

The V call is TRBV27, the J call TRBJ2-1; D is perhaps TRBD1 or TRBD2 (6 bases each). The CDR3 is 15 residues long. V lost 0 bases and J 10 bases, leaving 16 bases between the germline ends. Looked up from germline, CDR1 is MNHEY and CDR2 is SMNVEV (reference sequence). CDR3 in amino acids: CASSLSITGAEEQFF. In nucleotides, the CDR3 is TGTGCCAGCAGTTTATCGATAACGGGGGCGGAGGAGCAGTTCTTC.

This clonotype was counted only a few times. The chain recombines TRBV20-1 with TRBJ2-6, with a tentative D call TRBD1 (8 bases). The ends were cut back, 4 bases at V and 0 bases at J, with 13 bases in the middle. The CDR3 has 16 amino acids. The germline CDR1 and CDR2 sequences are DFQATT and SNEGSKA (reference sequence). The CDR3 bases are TGCAGTGCTACTTACAGGGGGGGCTCTGGGGCCAACGTCCTGACTTTC. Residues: CSATYRGGSGANVLTF.

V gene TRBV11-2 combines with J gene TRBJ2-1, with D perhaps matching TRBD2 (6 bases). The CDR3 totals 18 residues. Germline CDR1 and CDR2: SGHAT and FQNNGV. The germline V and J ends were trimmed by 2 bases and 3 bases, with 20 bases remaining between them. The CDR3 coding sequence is TGTGCCAGCAGCTTAAGTCCCCGATGGACTACCTACTACAATGAGCAGTTCTTC. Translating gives CASSLSPRWTTYYNEQFF.